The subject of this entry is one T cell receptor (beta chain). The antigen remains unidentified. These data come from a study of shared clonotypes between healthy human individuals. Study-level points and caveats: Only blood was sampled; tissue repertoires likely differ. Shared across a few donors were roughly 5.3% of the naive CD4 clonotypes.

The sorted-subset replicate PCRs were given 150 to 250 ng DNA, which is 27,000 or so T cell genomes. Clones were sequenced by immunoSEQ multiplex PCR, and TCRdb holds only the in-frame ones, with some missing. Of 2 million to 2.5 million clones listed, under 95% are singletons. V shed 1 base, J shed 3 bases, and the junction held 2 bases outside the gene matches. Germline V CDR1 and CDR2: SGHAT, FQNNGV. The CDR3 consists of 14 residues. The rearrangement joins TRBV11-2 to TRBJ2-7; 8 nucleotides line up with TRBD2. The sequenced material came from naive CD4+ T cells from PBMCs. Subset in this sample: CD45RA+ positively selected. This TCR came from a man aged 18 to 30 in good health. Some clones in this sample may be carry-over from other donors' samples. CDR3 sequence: CASSLVAGHYEQYF. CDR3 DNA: TGTGCCAGCAGCTTAGTAGCGGGGCACTACGAGCAGTACTTC.